Listed below are T cell receptor beta chains from one sample, sequenced in a study of cytotoxic CD8 clonotypes in ibrutinib-treated CLL. Some clones are missing from TCRdb's copy, which holds only in-frame ones; the method was immunoSEQ multiplex PCR. The sample lists nearly 100,000 clones, about 72% occurring once. Sample: PBMCs, taken after 12 months of ibrutinib treatment. Receptors were obtained from a human donor with chronic lymphocytic leukemia. Each CDR3 is given with its conserved first and last residue. Size tells how often a clone was seen (once, few, many) or the class of an expanded clone, and some rows leave it out.

cdr3_aa j_call v_call clone_size
CASSNRGGNSYNEQFF TRBJ2-1 TRBV5-1 NA
CASSTDRGNEQYF TRBJ2-7 TRBV11-1 NA
CASSLPTENEQFF TRBJ2-1 TRBV7-2 NA
CASSLGGGGNQPQHF TRBJ1-5 TRBV7-9 NA
CASNRQLEAFF TRBJ1-1 TRBV2 NA
CSVGWSYEQYF TRBJ2-7 TRBV20-1 NA
CASSLSGAGVGYTF TRBJ1-2 TRBV27 NA
CASTALRSGANVLTF TRBJ2-6 TRBV7-9 NA
CASSPRQGLWDEQFF TRBJ2-1 TRBV9 few
CASSPEAGEQFF TRBJ2-1 TRBV18 NA
CASSLTGGKAGELFF TRBJ2-2 TRBV5-6 NA
CASSFRVSGELFF TRBJ2-2 TRBV11-3 few
CAISEPDMTVRQETQYF TRBJ2-5 TRBV10-3 NA
CASSSKGTGAYEQYF TRBJ2-7 TRBV27 NA
CASSETGRSIISYEQYF TRBJ2-7 TRBV10-2 NA
CASKDSTGPNYGYTF TRBJ1-2 TRBV6-6 once
CASSLAGQGSTDTQYF TRBJ2-3 TRBV5-1 NA
CASSQRGDGADTQYF TRBJ2-3 TRBV4-3 many
CAGRDSTPSNTGELFF TRBJ2-2 TRBV7-9 NA
CASRAGVGQETQYF TRBJ2-5 TRBV6-6 NA
CAWKAGDSPLHF TRBJ1-6 TRBV30 NA
CASSLDRGEQYF TRBJ2-7 TRBV4-2 NA
CASSPAPGTGGHEQYF TRBJ2-7 TRBV28 NA
CASSQLEGTDTQYF TRBJ2-3 TRBV6-1 NA
CASSQAQLSGNTIYF TRBJ1-3 TRBV4-1 NA
CASSSLGQGMDYGYTF TRBJ1-2 TRBV5-4 NA
CASSYDSPGDQPQHF TRBJ1-5 TRBV5-1 NA
CASSVQGGNTEAFF TRBJ1-1 TRBV6-4 NA
CASSSSQNYGYTF TRBJ1-2 TRBV6-4 NA
CASSPPQRGNQPQHF TRBJ1-5 TRBV19 NA
CASSPVGGVDSPLHF TRBJ1-6 TRBV18 NA